What follows are 18 T cell receptor beta chains derived from one specimen sequenced in a study of blood T cells in healthy people across ages. It was with a sample-barcoded 5' primer and a J-beta primer mix that a second PCR of roughly 7 to 12 cycles was run. TCRdb reprocessed the 5' RACE reads with MiXCR, giving one entry per CDR3 protein. The table includes around 1.5 million distinct CDR3 sequences, around 59% detected once. Sequenced: blood. These receptors were obtained from a young man in good health.

The chain carries TRBV12-3 or TRBV12-4 and TRBJ2-7; TRBD2 agrees at 7 bases. The CDR3 is 14 amino acids. Trimming cost V 1 base and J 6 bases; bases outside gene matches: 6. The CDR3 here is CASSLGGGVSEQYF. The DNA of the CDR3 is TGTGCCAGCAGTTTAGGGGGGGGGGTCTCCGAGCAGTACTTC.

This clonotype has more than one count but fewer than ten. J is TRBJ2-5 and V is TRBV28; D gene ambiguous. This CDR3 spans 14 amino acids. Germline V gives CDR1 MDHEN, CDR2 SYDVKM. V was trimmed by 2 bases and J by 11 bases, leaving 18 bases between them. The CDR3 spells CASSLRPPYNEQYF. The CDR3 DNA reads TGTGCCAGCAGTTTAAGGCCGCCCTACAATGAGCAGTACTTC. Together with reference TRBV28 and TRBJ2-5, the CDR3 gives the full variable domain: DVKVTQSSRYLVKRTGEKVFLECVQDMDHENMFWYRQDPGLGLRLIYFSYDVKMKEKGDIPEGYSVSREKKERFSLILESASTNQTSMYLCASSLRPPYNEQYFGPGTRLLVL.

The rearrangement links TRBV20-1 to TRBJ2-5; D is unresolved. Trimming took off 1 base at V and 2 bases at J, with 8 bases between the two ends. Germline V gives CDR1 DFQATT, CDR2 SNEGSKA (reference sequence). This CDR3 is built from 13 residues. Written as DNA, the CDR3 is TGCAGTGCTAGAGCAAGGCGGCAAGAGACCCAGTACTTC. This sequence encodes CSARARRQETQYF.

This chain links TRBV6-6 with TRBJ1-2; 9 bases are a match to TRBD1. The germline gives CDR1 MNHNY, CDR2 SVGAGI (reference sequence). Trimming took 5 bases from V and 8 from J; bases not matched to a gene: 12. The CDR3 length is 15 residues. CDR3 sequence: CASSPTYRDREGYTF. CDR3 nucleotide sequence: TGTGCCAGCAGTCCGACGTACCGGGACAGGGAGGGCTACACCTTC.

The CDR3 reads CASSDSSKGSGTEAFF. The CDR3 nucleotides are TGTGCCAGCAGTGACTCGAGCAAGGGGTCGGGAACTGAAGCTTTCTTT. The chain is built from TRBV6-4 and TRBJ1-1, with TRBD1 as a possible D gene (5 bases). Germline lookup yields CDR1 MRHNA and CDR2 SNTAGT. V was pared by 0 bases and J by 5 bases, with 16 bases between. This CDR3 is 16 amino acids long.

The chain has TRBV9 and TRBJ2-5; no firm D call. The CDR3 runs 16 residues. The germline V gene encodes CDR1 SGDLS and CDR2 YYNGEE. The germline V and J ends were trimmed by 0 bases and 2 bases, with 14 bases remaining between them. CDR3 in amino acids: CASSVAGRYFQETQYF. The CDR3 nucleotides are TGTGCCAGCAGCGTAGCGGGCAGATACTTTCAAGAGACCCAGTACTTC.

This chain links TRBV28 with TRBJ2-5, with D perhaps given as TRBD1 or TRBD2 (5 bases each). With 2 bases removed from V and 4 bases from J, the gap between germline ends came to 20 bases. Per the germline V gene, CDR1 is MDHEN and CDR2 is SYDVKM. CDR3 length: 17 amino acids. DNA of the CDR3: TGTGCCAGCAGTTTACGGGGCGGCAGGTGGAACATAGAGACCCAGTACTTC. Translation gives CASSLRGGRWNIETQYF.

This clonotype came up once. The V and J genes are TRBV20-1 and TRBJ1-2, with D perhaps TRBD1 (6 bases). V lost 3 bases to trimming and J lost 7 bases, with 15 bases between them. Looked up from germline, CDR1 is DFQATT and CDR2 is SNEGSKA (reference sequence). This CDR3 has 13 residues. The CDR3 DNA reads TGCAGTGCTAGTAATCCCAGGGGAGGTGGCTACACCTTC. Protein product: CSASNPRGGGYTF.

The table lists this clonotype with a few counts. The chain couples TRBV20-1 to TRBJ2-4; tentative D call: TRBD2 (6 bases). The germline CDR1 and CDR2 sequences are DFQATT and SNEGSKA (reference sequence). With 6 bases removed from V and 9 bases from J, the gap between germline ends came to 15 bases. CDR3 length: 12 amino acids. In nucleotides, the CDR3 is TGCAGTGCAAACCCCCAGGGAGGCATTCAGTACTTC. Translation: CSANPQGGIQYF.

The chain carries TRBV20-1 and TRBJ1-5, with TRBD1 as a possible D gene (6 bases). The CDR3 has 13 amino acids. Germline assignment: CDR1 DFQATT and CDR2 SNEGSKA (reference sequence). V was trimmed by 3 bases and J by 7 bases, leaving 13 bases between them. CDR3 in amino acids: CSASRGPMQPQHF. The CDR3 coding sequence is TGCAGTGCTAGCCGGGGGCCGATGCAGCCCCAGCATTTT.

The genes are TRBV13 and TRBJ2-5; D is perhaps TRBD1 (5 bases). The CDR3 sequence is 14 residues long. The germline CDR1 and CDR2 sequences are PRHDT and FYEKMQ (reference sequence). V was pared by 3 bases and J by 1 base, with 9 bases between. The CDR3 is CASSLGQTQETQYF. CDR3 bases: TGTGCCAGCAGCTTGGGGCAGACCCAAGAGACCCAGTACTTC. Together with reference TRBV13 and TRBJ2-5, the CDR3 gives the full variable domain: AAGVIQSPRHLIKEKRETATLKCYPIPRHDTVYWYQQGPGQDPQFLISFYEKMQSDKGSIPDRFSAQQFSDYHSELNMSSLELGDSALYFCASSLGQTQETQYFGPGTRLLVL.

The J gene is TRBJ1-1, the V gene TRBV20-1, with a possible D match to TRBD1 (6 bases). Germline lookup yields CDR1 DFQATT and CDR2 SNEGSKA (reference sequence). The germline V and J ends were trimmed by 0 bases and 8 bases, with 16 bases remaining between them. The CDR3 runs to 14 residues. CDR3 in DNA: TGCAGTGCTAGAGATGGTTCCGGGGGCCTCGAAGCTTTCTTT. Amino acids: CSARDGSGGLEAFF.

This chain links TRBV7-9 with TRBJ1-2; TRBD1 might be the D (5 bases). Trimming cost V 3 bases and J 4 bases, with 18 bases left between them. CDR1 is SEHNR and CDR2 is FQNEAQ in the germline V gene (reference sequence). The CDR3 loop spans 16 amino acids. The DNA for the CDR3 is TGTGCCAGCAGCTTTATCCCCAATCCAGGGACCTATGGCTACACCTTC. This encodes CASSFIPNPGTYGYTF.

This clonotype was observed at least ten times. CDR3 DNA: TGCGCCAGCAGCCAGAGGGACAGGGGCTACGAGCAGTACTTC. Amino acids: CASSQRDRGYEQYF. The chain carries TRBV4-1 and TRBJ2-7; the match to TRBD1 covers 10 bases. Germline V gene sequence: CDR1 MGHRA, CDR2 YSYEKL. The CDR3 loop spans 14 amino acids. Trimming removed 3 bases from V and 3 bases from J; junction bases left unmatched: 2.

This chain joins TRBV18 and TRBJ2-3; 9 nucleotides line up with TRBD1. The CDR3 has 15 residues. CDR1 KGHSH and CDR2 LQKENI come from the germline V gene. The V and J ends lost 6 bases and 6 bases, in that order; junction bases with no gene match: 10. The DNA of the CDR3 is TGTGCCAGCTCCCATAGGACAGGGGAGCGGGATACGCAGTATTTT. It is translated as CASSHRTGERDTQYF.

This clonotype was detected only a few times. This chain connects TRBV3-1 to TRBJ2-7, with a tentative D call TRBD1 (6 bases). Looked up from germline, CDR1 is LGHDT and CDR2 is YNNKEL (reference sequence). The CDR3 consists of 15 residues. V lost 1 base, J lost 2 bases, and 12 bases lay in between. The CDR3 reads CASSQGGHLAYEQYF. The CDR3 nucleotides are TGTGCCAGCAGCCAAGGGGGACACCTCGCCTACGAGCAGTACTTC.

This clonotype was detected only a few times. The V and J genes are TRBV20-1 and TRBJ2-7, with 8 bases identical to TRBD2. CDR3 length: 15 amino acids. Germline CDR1 DFQATT, CDR2 SNEGSKA (reference sequence). V gave up 1 base and J gave up 2 bases; unmatched junction bases: 7. Here the CDR3 reads CSARAGSGVPYEQYF. The CDR3 DNA is TGCAGTGCTAGAGCGGGTAGCGGGGTACCCTACGAGCAGTACTTC.

This clonotype came up a few times. V and J are TRBV7-2 and TRBJ1-4; 9 bases align to TRBD1. V was clipped by 3 bases and J by 8 bases; unmatched bases: 10. The CDR3 consists of 16 residues. Germline V gene lookup returns CDR1 SGHTA and CDR2 FQGNSA. The CDR3 nucleotides read TGTGCCAGCAGCTTCTTCCCCGGGACAGGGAACGAAAAACTGTTTTTT. Amino acids: CASSFFPGTGNEKLFF.